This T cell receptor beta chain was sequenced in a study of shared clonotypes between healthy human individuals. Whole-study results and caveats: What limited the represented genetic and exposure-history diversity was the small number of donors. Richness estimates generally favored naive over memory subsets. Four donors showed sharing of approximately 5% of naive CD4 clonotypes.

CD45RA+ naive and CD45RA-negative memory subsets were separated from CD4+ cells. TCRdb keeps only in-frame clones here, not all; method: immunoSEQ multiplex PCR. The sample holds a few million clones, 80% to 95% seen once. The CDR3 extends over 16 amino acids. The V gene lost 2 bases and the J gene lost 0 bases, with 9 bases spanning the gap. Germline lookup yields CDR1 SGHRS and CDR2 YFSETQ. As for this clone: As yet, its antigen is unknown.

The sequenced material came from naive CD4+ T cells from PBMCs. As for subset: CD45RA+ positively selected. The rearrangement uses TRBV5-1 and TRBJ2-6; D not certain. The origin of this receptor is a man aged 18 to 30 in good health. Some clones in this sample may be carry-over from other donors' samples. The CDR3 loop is CASSFSSDSGANVLTF. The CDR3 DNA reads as TGCGCCAGCAGCTTCAGTTCTGACTCTGGGGCCAACGTCCTGACTTTC. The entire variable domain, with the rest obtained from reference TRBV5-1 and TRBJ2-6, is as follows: KAGVTQTPRYLIKTRGQQVTLSCSPISGHRSVSWYQQTPGQGLQFLFEYFSETQRNKGNFPGRFSGRQFSNSRSEMNVSTLELGDSALYLCASSFSSDSGANVLTFGAGSRLTVL.